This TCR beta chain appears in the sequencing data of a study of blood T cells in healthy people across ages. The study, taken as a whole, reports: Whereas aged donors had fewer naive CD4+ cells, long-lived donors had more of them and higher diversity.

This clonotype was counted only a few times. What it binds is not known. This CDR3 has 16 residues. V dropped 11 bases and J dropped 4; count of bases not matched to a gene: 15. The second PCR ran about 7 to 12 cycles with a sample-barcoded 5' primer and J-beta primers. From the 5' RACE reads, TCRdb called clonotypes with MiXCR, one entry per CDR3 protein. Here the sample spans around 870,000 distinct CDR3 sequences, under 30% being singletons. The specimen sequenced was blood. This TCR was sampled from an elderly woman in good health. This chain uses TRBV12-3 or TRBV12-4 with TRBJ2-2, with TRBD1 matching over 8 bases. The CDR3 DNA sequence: TGTGCCTCCCTTTGGGGGCAGGGGGCTATCACCGGGGAGCTGTTTTTT. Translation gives CASLWGQGAITGELFF.